Sequencing of this T cell receptor (beta chain) was carried out in a study of blood T cell repertoires in COVID-19. Profiling relied on immunoSEQ multiplex PCR, and the TCRdb table lists in-frame clones only, not all of them. The data show more than 85,000 clones, with 75% to 85% seen just once and around a quarter held by the top ten. This CDR3 is built from 16 residues. V lost 1 base, J lost 1 base, and 2 bases stayed unmatched. Germline V CDR1 and CDR2: LNHDA, SQIVND (reference sequence). Sequenced material: peripheral blood. This sequence originates from a man aged 60 to 75 with acute or convalescent COVID-19. This chain uses TRBV19 with TRBJ2-3; 10 positions match TRBD2. DNA for the CDR3: TGTGCCAGTAGTATAGGCCTAGCGGGGGGCACAGATACGCAGTATTTT. Its protein is CASSIGLAGGTDTQYF.